The clone carrying this T cell receptor beta chain showed up just a few times. The sample originates from a study of T cells in Graves' hyperthyroidism and ophthalmopathy. PBMCs were obtained from about 10 ml fresh peripheral blood. Germline loops: CDR1 SGHNT, CDR2 YYREEE (reference sequence). With 3 bases removed from V and 1 base from J, the gap between germline ends came to 11 bases. The CDR3 spans 14 residues. Amplification yielded TCR beta CDR3 regions, with RNA transcripts as the source. HTBI primers were the set used in a first-round RT-PCR of the TCR CDR3. MiXCR was run by TCRdb on the multiplex PCR reads, yielding one entry per CDR3 protein. The table shows hundreds of thousands of distinct CDR3 sequences, with around 20% occurring only once.

Sequencing used blood. The receptor was isolated from a man aged 25 to 40 with Graves' ophthalmopathy. The V and J genes are TRBV5-4 and TRBJ2-7; D is possibly TRBD1 or TRBD2 (5 bases each). The CDR3 reads CASSSRDQSYEQYF. CDR3 nucleotide sequence: TGTGCCAGCAGCTCCCGGGACCAGTCCTACGAGCAGTACTTC.